The present TCR beta chain was sequenced within a study of shared clonotypes between healthy human individuals. The repertoire was sequenced with immunoSEQ multiplex PCR; TCRdb's copy has only in-frame clones and lacks some. The sample shows some 2.1 million clones, around 95% of them seen only once. This CDR3 is 14 amino acids long. The ends lost 3 bases at V and 2 bases at J; junction bases unmatched: 4. Germline CDR1 and CDR2: MGHDK and SYGVNS. This sequence was found in a man between 18 and 29 years old in good health. The chain combines TRBV25-1 with TRBJ2-7, with 7 bases fitting TRBD1. The sample taken for sequencing was naive CD4+ T cells sorted from blood. The subset was: CD45RA+ positively selected. This CDR3 is CASSDTGAPYEQYF. Here the CDR3 DNA reads TGTGCCAGCAGTGATACAGGGGCTCCCTACGAGCAGTACTTC.